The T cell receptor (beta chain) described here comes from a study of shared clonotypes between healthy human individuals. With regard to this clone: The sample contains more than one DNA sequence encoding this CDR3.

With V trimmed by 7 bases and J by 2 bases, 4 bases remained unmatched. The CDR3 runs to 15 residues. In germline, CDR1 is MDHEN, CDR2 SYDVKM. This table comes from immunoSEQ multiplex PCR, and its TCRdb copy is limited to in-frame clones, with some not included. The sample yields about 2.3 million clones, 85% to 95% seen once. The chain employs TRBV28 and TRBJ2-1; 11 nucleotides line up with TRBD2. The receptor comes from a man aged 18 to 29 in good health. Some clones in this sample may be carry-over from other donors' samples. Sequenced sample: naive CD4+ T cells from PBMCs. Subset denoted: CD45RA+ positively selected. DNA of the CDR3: TGTGCCAGCACCTCGACTAGCGGGGCCTACAATGAGCAGTTCTTC. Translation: CASTSTSGAYNEQFF.